This T cell receptor beta chain is drawn from a study of chemoradiotherapy in HPV16-positive cancers. Regarding the study as a whole: During treatment, candidate HPV-specific clones and E7-related motifs expanded in tumor.

Germline loops: CDR1 MNHNS, CDR2 SASEGT. The CDR3 has 14 amino acids. Trimming left V 5 bases short and J 3 bases short, with 13 bases between. About this clone itself: What it binds is not known.

Data came from immunoSEQ multiplex PCR; TCRdb stores just in-frame clones and leaves some out. The data hold 5,000 to 7,000 clones, with roughly 73% observed a single time. V usage is TRBV6-1 and J usage is TRBJ1-1; possibly TRBD1 for D (6 bases). This TCR derives from a human donor with HPV-associated anogenital cancer. The sample consisted of tumor tissue, taken from a patient who underwent chemoradiotherapy. In DNA, the CDR3 is TGTGCCAGCAGTTTGCAGGGGCGGCACACTGAAGCTTTCTTT. Translation gives CASSLQGRHTEAFF.